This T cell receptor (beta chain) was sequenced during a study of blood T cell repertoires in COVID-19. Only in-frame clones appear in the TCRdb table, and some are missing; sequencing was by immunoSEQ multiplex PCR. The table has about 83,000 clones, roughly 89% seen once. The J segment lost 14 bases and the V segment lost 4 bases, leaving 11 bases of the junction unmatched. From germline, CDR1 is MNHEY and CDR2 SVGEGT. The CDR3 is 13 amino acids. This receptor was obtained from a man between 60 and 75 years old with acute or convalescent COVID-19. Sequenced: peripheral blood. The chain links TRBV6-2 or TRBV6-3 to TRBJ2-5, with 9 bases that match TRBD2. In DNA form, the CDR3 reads TGTGCCAGCAGTTCCCTCGTAGCGGGGGACCACTACTTC. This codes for CASSSLVAGDHYF.